This note documents a single TCR beta chain sequence. Its antigen remains unidentified. No much larger clonotype is one base removed from it; base qualities were not supplied. This sample is part of a study of blood T cell repertoires in COVID-19 (TCRdb year 2020). At the level of the whole study: Samples covering the acute and convalescent phases of COVID-19 were provided by collaborators in the United States, Italy and Spain. Where available, HLA class I and class II types were taken from metadata supplied by the sample provider and were not determined by assay-based typing. The prospective study material was composed of cDNA or gDNA derived from T cells, B-cell-depleted T cells, or PBMCs. The dataset comprised deeply sampled blood TCRbeta repertoires from subjects exposed to, actively infected with, or recovered from COVID-19. Nearly every sample came with metadata listing a de-identified subject ID, COVID-19 status, age in years and sex. Samples were obtained from the ongoing ImmuneRACE study (first 160 participants) and from about 1,300 subjects provided by 6 global collaborators. A freely available public database, intended as a resource for researchers studying the immune response to SARS-CoV-2, is where the repertoires were released.

At one collaborating source in Seattle, patients were enrolled during active infection and were followed longitudinally through the course of disease. Whole blood was collected in K2EDTA tubes by collaborating institutions according to the institutions' own protocols. For TCRbeta analysis, collaborators shipped samples in one of three forms: frozen whole blood, isolated PBMCs, or DNA extracted from either of those sample types. On the study overall, not on this receptor specifically: The quantity of clinical and demographic metadata differed by source and by participant and was supplied without curation.

V is trimmed back by 0 bases and J by 2 bases, and the junction contains 4 bases that no gene match accounts for. CDR1 and CDR2 were assigned from the germline V gene (reference sequence) as SGHAT and FQDESV. The CDR3 sequence holds 16 residues, the cysteine and phenylalanine included. Just the 48-base CDR3 DNA is kept, in frame starting at base 1. The immunoSEQ Assay, a bias-controlled multiplex PCR, was used to amplify TCRbeta CDR3 regions from genomic DNA. The published analysis was carried out like this. Within the assay, amplification of reference gene primers was used to estimate how many nucleated cells each sample contained. Sequence reads were collapsed and filtered to measure the absolute abundance of every unique TCRbeta CDR3 rearrangement. Productive Simpson clonality was computed per sample as the square root of Simpson's diversity index over productive rearrangements. This immuneACCESS table, as held by TCRdb, lists in-frame sequences with V and J called but not all clones. Of the missing ones, under half trace to an unresolved V gene in checked studies; the others have no known cause. V, J and clone size were drawn from that table, and D and trimming were deduced from the DNA. The sample profile shows about 99,000 clones; almost 90% of them were found once. Approximately 2% of the sample belongs to the ten largest clones.

Sequencing used peripheral blood. The V and J segments used are TRBV11-1 and TRBJ2-7; 10 bases in between match TRBD1. This clonotype was sampled from a man between 45 and 60 years old with COVID-19, enrolled during active disease. The CDR3 reads as follows: CASSLAVDRGTYEQYF. In nucleotides, the sequence is TGTGCCAGCAGCTTAGCTGTGGACAGGGGGACCTACGAGCAGTACTTC.